The 15 T cell receptor beta chains listed next were all sequenced from one sample in a study of PD-L1 blockade in urothelial cancer. Profiled with immunoSEQ multiplex PCR; TCRdb holds only in-frame clones, not every one. The sample includes around 93,000 clones, around four fifths of them seen just once. Time point described: peripheral blood 6 weeks after treatment start. The source was PBMCs, collected around atezolizumab (anti-PD-L1) treatment. Source of these receptors: a man between 65 and 85 years old with urothelial cancer.

The chain has TRBV29-1 and TRBJ1-1; the D is unclear. V lost 5 bases to trimming and J lost 1 base, with 14 bases between them. CDR3 length: 14 amino acids. CDR1 and CDR2 from the germline V gene are SQVTM and ANQGSEA. Here the CDR3 DNA reads TGCAGCGTTTGGGTGCATGGCGGGAACACTGAAGCTTTCTTT. The encoded protein is CSVWVHGGNTEAFF.

J is TRBJ1-5 and V is TRBV19; D uncertain. The CDR3 covers 15 residues. Germline lookup yields CDR1 LNHDA and CDR2 SQIVND (reference sequence). The V gene lost 2 bases and the J gene lost 0 bases, with 8 bases spanning the gap. The CDR3, as DNA: TGTGCCAGTAGTATACTACAGAATAGCAATCAGCCCCAGCATTTT. Its translation: CASSILQNSNQPQHF.

V gene TRBV5-5 combines with J gene TRBJ2-5; 9 bases align to TRBD2. Germline V gene data show CDR1 as SGHKS and CDR2 as YYEKEE (reference sequence). This CDR3 has 14 residues. The V gene end was trimmed by 3 bases and the J gene end by 4 bases; junction bases not matched to a gene: 4. CDR3 coding DNA: TGTGCCAGCAGCTATACTAGCGGGTTAGAGACCCAGTACTTC. Translation: CASSYTSGLETQYF.

Only a few counts were recorded for this clone. The rearrangement joins TRBV7-9 to TRBJ1-1; D is ambiguous. Trimming removed 1 base at V and 0 bases at J, with 6 bases between. The CDR3 covers 14 residues. In germline, CDR1 is SEHNR, CDR2 FQNEAQ (reference sequence). The CDR3 sequence: CASSLGRMNTEAFF. The CDR3, as DNA: TGTGCCAGCAGCTTAGGGAGGATGAACACTGAAGCTTTCTTT. Together with reference TRBV7-9 and TRBJ1-1, the CDR3 gives the full variable domain: DTGVSQNPRHKITKRGQNVTFRCDPISEHNRLYWYRQTLGQGPEFLTYFQNEAQLEKSRLLSDRFSAERPKGSFSTLEIQRTEQGDSAMYLCASSLGRMNTEAFFGQGTRLTVV.

The chain carries TRBV9 and TRBJ2-2; tentative D call: TRBD1 (6 bases). CDR3 length equals 14 residues. The germline gives CDR1 SGDLS, CDR2 YYNGEE. The V end lost 5 bases, the J end lost 0 bases, and 8 bases lay between the germline ends. This CDR3 reads CASRDRTNTGELFF. The CDR3 coding sequence is TGTGCCAGCAGGGACAGAACGAACACCGGGGAGCTGTTTTTT.

The V call is TRBV21-1, the J call TRBJ2-4; whether TRBD2, the table's D call, matches the DNA was not checked. TRBV21-1 is tagged as a pseudogene. This CDR3 is built from 16 residues. The CDR3 protein is CASSKPGRGLENIQYF. The DNA of the CDR3 is TGTGCCAGCAGCAAACCAGGCCGGGGGTTGGAAAACATTCAGTACTTC.

With respect to this clone: The DNA is omitted, as the CDR3 cannot be located on it reliably, and the CDR3 follows TCRdb's listing. The chain links TRBV2 to TRBJ2-7; whether TRBD1, the table's D call, matches the DNA was not checked. With termini counted, the CDR3 has 15 amino acids. The germline V gene has CDR1 SNHLY and CDR2 FYNNEI. CDR3 sequence: CASTFGPGSPYEQYF.

The chain is built from TRBV7-2 and TRBJ2-1, with 10 positions matching TRBD2. J gave up 0 bases and V 2 bases, and 4 bases lay outside the gene matches. The CDR3 contains 17 residues. Germline V CDR1 and CDR2: SGHTA, FQGNSA. The CDR3 protein is CASSLQASGSSYNEQFF. The CDR3 DNA is TGTGCCAGCAGCTTACAGGCTAGCGGGAGCTCCTACAATGAGCAGTTCTTC.

In its sample, this clone was seen a few times. The chain links TRBV29-1 to TRBJ2-1, with a possible D match to TRBD2 (6 bases). Germline V gives CDR1 SQVTM, CDR2 ANQGSEA. Trimming removed 0 bases at V and 0 bases at J, with 9 bases between. The CDR3 sequence is 15 residues long. The CDR3 nucleotides read TGCAGCGTTGAAGATCTAGCGAGCTCCTACAATGAGCAGTTCTTC. It codes for CSVEDLASSYNEQFF.

The chain couples TRBV5-4 to TRBJ1-2, with 8 bases identical to TRBD1. The length of the CDR3 is 16 residues. Unmatched junction bases numbered 12, after V lost 4 bases and J lost 4 bases. Germline values: CDR1 SGHNT, CDR2 YYREEE (reference sequence). The CDR3 here is CASSQGGTGPLYGYTF. In DNA, the CDR3 is TGTGCCAGCAGCCAAGGCGGGACAGGACCTCTCTATGGCTACACCTTC. Filled out from reference TRBV5-4 and TRBJ1-2, the complete variable domain reads ETGVTQSPTHLIKTRGQQVTLRCSSQSGHNTVSWYQQALGQGPQFIFQYYREEENGRGNFPPRFSGLQFPNYSSELNVNALELDDSALYLCASSQGGTGPLYGYTFGSGTRLTVV.

In its sample, this clone was seen a few times. V is TRBV28 and J is TRBJ2-7, with TRBD2 matching over 7 bases. V shed 7 bases and J 0 bases; nucleotides not matched to a gene: 6. The CDR3 is 14 amino acids. Germline V gene data show CDR1 as MDHEN and CDR2 as SYDVKM. DNA of the CDR3: TGTGCCAGCACCCTGGGACTATCCTCCTACGAGCAGTACTTC. Translating it yields CASTLGLSSYEQYF.

This clone has only a few counts. The chain joins TRBV9 to TRBJ2-7; 11 nucleotides match TRBD1. Unmatched junction bases numbered 6, after V lost 7 bases and J lost 3 bases. The CDR3 sequence is 14 residues long. CDR1 is SGDLS and CDR2 is YYNGEE in the germline V gene. The CDR3 protein is CASGSGTGGYEQYF. The CDR3 DNA reads as TGTGCCAGCGGTAGTGGGACAGGGGGCTACGAGCAGTACTTC.

The chain joins TRBV27 to TRBJ2-1; D is possibly TRBD2 (7 bases). Germline CDR1 is MNHEY and CDR2 is SMNVEV (reference sequence). The CDR3 runs 16 residues. V was pared by 5 bases and J by 4 bases, with 18 bases between. In nucleotides, the CDR3 is TGTGCCAGCAGTCCCCAGGACAGCGGGGCTTACAATGAGCAGTTCTTC. Encoded protein: CASSPQDSGAYNEQFF.

The count of this clone is one. The chain combines TRBV5-6 with TRBJ2-5, with 7 positions matching TRBD2. Per the germline V gene, CDR1 is SGHDT and CDR2 is YYEEEE. V shed 0 bases and J 4 bases; nucleotides not matched to a gene: 3. CDR3 size: 14 residues. The DNA of the CDR3 is TGTGCCAGCAGCTTGGTATCGGGAGGAGAGACCCAGTACTTC. This sequence encodes CASSLVSGGETQYF.

This CDR3 reads CASSPRTGSPNTGELFF. The CDR3 coding sequence is TGTGCCAGCAGCCCCCGGACAGGGAGCCCGAACACCGGGGAGCTGTTTTTT. V gene TRBV7-9 combines with J gene TRBJ2-2; 8 nucleotides agree with TRBD1. Looked up from germline, CDR1 is SEHNR and CDR2 is FQNEAQ (reference sequence). The J segment lost 0 bases and the V segment lost 5 bases, leaving 8 bases of the junction unmatched. The CDR3 consists of 17 residues.